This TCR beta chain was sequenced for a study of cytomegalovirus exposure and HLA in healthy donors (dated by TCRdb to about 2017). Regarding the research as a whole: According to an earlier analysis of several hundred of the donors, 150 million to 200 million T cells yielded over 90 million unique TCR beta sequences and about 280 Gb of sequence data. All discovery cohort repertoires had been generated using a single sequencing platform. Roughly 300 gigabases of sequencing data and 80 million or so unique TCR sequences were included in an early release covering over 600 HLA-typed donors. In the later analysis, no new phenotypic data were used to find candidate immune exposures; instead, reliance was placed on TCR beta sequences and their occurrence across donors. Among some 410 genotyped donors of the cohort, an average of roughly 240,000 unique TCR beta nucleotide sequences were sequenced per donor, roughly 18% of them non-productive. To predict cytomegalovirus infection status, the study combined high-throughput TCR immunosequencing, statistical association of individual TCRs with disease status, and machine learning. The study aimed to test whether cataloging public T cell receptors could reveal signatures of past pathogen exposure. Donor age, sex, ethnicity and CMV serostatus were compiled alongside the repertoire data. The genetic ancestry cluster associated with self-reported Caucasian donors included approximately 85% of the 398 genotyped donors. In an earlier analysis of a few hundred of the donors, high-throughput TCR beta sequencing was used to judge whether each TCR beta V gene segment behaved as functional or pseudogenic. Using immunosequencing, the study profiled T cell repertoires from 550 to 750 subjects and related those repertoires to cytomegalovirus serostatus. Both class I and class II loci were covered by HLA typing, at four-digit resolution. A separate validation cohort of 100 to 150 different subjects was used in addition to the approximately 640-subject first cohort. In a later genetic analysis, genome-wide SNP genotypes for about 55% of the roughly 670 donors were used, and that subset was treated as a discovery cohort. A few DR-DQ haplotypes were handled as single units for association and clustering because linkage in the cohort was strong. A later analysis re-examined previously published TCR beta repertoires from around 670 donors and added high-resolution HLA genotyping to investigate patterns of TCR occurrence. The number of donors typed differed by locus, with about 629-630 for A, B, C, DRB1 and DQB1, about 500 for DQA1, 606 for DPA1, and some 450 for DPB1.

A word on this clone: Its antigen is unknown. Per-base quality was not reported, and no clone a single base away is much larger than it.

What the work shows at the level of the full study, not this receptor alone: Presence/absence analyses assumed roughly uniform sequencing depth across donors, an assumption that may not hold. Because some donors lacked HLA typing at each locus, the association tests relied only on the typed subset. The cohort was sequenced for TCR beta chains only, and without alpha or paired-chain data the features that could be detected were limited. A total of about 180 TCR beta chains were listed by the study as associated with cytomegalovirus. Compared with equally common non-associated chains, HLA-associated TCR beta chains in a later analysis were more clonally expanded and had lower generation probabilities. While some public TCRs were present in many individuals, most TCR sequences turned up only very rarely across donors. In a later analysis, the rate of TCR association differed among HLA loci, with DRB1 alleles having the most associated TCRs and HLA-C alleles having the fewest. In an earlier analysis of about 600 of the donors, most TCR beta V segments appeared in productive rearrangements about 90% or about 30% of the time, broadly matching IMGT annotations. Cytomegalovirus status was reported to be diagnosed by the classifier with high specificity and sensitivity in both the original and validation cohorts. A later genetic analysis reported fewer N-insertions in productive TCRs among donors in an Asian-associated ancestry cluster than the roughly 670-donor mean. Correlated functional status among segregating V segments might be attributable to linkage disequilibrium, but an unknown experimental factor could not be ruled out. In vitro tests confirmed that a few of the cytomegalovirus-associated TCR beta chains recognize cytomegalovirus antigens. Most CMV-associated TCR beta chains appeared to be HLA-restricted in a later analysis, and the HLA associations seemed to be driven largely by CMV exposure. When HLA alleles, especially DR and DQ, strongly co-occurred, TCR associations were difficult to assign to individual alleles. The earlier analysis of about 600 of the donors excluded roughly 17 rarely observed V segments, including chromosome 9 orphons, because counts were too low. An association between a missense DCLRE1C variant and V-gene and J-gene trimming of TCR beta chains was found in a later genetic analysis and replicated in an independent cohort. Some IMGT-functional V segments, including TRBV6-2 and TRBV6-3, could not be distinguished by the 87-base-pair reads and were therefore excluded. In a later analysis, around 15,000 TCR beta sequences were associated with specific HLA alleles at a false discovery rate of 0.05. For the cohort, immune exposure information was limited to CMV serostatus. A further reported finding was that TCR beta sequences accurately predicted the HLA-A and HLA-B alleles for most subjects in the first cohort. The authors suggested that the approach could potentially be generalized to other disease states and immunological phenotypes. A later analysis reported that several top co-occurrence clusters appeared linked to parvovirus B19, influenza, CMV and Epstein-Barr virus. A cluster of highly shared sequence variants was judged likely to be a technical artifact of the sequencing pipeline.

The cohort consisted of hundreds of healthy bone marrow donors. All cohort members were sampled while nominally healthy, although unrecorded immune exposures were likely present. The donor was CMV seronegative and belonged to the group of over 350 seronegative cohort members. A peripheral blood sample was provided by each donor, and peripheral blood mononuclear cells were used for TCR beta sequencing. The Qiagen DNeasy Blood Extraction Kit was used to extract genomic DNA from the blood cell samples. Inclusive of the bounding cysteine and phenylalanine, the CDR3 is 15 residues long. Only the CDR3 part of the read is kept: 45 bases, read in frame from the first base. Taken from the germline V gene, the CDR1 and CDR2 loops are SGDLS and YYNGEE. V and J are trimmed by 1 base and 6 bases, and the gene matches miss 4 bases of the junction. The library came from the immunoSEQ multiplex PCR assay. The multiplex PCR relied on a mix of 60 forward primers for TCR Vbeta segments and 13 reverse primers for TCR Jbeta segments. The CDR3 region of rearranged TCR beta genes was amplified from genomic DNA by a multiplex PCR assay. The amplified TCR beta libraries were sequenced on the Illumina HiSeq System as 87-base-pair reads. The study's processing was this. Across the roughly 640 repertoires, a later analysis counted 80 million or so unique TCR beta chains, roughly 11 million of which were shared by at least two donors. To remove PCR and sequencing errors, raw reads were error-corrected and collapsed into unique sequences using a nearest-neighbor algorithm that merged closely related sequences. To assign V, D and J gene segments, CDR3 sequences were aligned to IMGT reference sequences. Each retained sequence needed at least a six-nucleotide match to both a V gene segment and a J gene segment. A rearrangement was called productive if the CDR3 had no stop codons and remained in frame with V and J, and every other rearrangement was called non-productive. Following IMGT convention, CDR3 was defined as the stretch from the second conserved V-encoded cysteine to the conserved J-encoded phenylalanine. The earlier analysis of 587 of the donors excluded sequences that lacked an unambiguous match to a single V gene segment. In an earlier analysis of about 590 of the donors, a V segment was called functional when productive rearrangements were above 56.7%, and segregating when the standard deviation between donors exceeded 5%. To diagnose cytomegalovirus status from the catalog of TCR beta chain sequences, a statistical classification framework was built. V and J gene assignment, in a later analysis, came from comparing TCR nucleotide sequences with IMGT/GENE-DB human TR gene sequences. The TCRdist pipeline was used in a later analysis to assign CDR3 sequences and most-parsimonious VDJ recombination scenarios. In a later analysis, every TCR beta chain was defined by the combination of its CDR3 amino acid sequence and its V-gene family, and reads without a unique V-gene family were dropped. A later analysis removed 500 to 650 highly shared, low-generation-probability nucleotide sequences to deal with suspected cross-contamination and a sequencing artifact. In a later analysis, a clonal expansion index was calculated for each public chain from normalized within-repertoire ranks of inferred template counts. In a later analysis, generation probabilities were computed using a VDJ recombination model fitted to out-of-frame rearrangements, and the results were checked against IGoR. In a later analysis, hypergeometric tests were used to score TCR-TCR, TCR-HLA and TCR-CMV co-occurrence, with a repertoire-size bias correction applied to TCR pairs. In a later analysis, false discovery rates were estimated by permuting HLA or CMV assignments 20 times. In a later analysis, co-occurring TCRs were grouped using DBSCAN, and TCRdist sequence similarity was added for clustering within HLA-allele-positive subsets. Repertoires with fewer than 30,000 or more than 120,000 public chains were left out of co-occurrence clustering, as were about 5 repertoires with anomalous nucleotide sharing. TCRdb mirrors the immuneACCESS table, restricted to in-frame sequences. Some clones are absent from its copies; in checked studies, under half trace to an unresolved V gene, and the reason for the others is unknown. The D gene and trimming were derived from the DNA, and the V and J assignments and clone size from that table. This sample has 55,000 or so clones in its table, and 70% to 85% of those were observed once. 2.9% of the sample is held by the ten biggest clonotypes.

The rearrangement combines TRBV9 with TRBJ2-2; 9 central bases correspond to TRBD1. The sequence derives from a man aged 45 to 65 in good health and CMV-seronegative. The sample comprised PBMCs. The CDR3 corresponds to CASSVLTGGPGELFF. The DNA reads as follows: TGTGCCAGCAGCGTATTGACAGGGGGACCCGGGGAGCTGTTTTTT. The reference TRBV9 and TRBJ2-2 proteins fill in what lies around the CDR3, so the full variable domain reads DSGVTQTPKHLITATGQRVTLRCSPRSGDLSVYWYQQSLDQGLQFLIQYYNGEERAKGNILERFSAQQFPDLHSELNLSSLELGDSALYFCASSVLTGGPGELFFGEGSRLTVL.